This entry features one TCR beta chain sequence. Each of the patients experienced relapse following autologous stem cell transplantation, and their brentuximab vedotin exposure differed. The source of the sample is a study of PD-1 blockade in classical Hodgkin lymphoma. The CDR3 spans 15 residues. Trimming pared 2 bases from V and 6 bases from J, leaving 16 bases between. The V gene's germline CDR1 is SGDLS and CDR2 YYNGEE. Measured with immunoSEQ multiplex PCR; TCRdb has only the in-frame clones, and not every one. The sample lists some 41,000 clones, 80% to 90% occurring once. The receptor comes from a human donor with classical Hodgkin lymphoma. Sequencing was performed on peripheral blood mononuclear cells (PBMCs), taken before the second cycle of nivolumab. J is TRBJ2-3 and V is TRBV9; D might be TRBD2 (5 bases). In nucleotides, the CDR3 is TGTGCCAGCAGCGTTAACGGACTTAAATACGATACGCAGTATTTT. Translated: CASSVNGLKYDTQYF.